These T cell receptor beta chains were read from a single sample in a study of control samples from healthy donors and cancer patients. The method was immunoSEQ multiplex PCR; TCRdb's version includes in-frame clones alone and lacks a portion of them. The table records about 80,000 clones, approximately 88% of them present only once. Sample: blood. All receptors come from a woman aged 55-69 years in good health. Each CDR3 is given with its conserved first and last residue.

TRBV3-1/TRBV3-2,TRBJ2-7,CASSQSVSYEQYF
TRBV30,TRBJ1-1,CAWSLVGTEAFF
TRBV19,TRBJ1-5,CASRPARGGNQPQHF
TRBV7-2,TRBJ2-1,CASSLRDPSGSMDNEQFF
TRBV14,TRBJ2-3,CASSPHGGRADTQYF
TRBV5-6,TRBJ2-5,CASSPRQGSQYF
TRBV12-5,TRBJ1-1,CASGLGWVYVNTEAFF
TRBV5-1,TRBJ1-1,CASSSPGGNGGTGGLFTEAFF
TRBV5-4,TRBJ2-1,CASRPTSGGADNEQFF
TRBV12-5,TRBJ1-2,CASPRSNYGYTF
TRBV28,TRBJ1-2,CASSLRGYGYTF
TRBV2,TRBJ2-2,CASGWDRNTGELFF
TRBV28,TRBJ1-5,CASSSPTPGQIYSNQPQHF
TRBV6-5,TRBJ1-5,CASRHRPFGPQHF
TRBV6-5,TRBJ1-2,CASSRQGTDYGYTF
TRBV4-2,TRBJ2-3,CASSLTLAGGPADTQYF
TRBV5-4,TRBJ2-2,CASSLLGLGGTGELFF
TRBV28,TRBJ1-4,CASTAPRRGNEKLFF
TRBV28,TRBJ2-7,CASSLTGVGREQYF
TRBV29-1,TRBJ2-1,CSVLISRHYNEQFF
TRBV7-3,TRBJ2-5,CASSRGTSGYQETQYF
TRBV28,TRBJ2-1,CASSSSTARQFF